These 19 T cell receptor beta chains originate from one sample sequenced in a study of T cells after posttransplantation cyclophosphamide. The assay was immunoSEQ multiplex PCR, and TCRdb's table has in-frame clones only and misses some. The data show around 50,000 clones, roughly 93% seen once. The specimen was PBMCs. The receptors originated from a woman aged 45 to 65 in good health and a related stem cell transplant donor.

The chain joins TRBV27 to TRBJ1-1; TRBD1 aligns across 8 bases. Germline lookup yields CDR1 MNHEY and CDR2 SMNVEV (reference sequence). This CDR3 region has 18 residues. The V segment lost 6 bases and the J segment 4 bases; nucleotides outside the gene matches: 19. The CDR3: CASRSGAGGELSSTEAFF. Written as DNA, the CDR3 is TGTGCCAGCAGGAGTGGGGCAGGGGGCGAATTAAGTAGCACTGAAGCTTTCTTT.

The J gene is TRBJ2-5, the V gene TRBV19; D gene uncertain. CDR1 is LNHDA and CDR2 is SQIVND in the germline V gene (reference sequence). CDR3 length: 15 amino acids. V lost 7 bases to trimming and J lost 4 bases, with 19 bases between them. The CDR3 region has the DNA TGTGCCAGTACCCCCAGGTCCGGATTCGGAGAGACCCAGTACTTC. Translation gives CASTPRSGFGETQYF.

The rearrangement uses TRBV7-8 and TRBJ1-1, with D perhaps TRBD1 (6 bases). The germline V and J ends were trimmed by 5 bases and 0 bases, with 10 bases remaining between them. Germline CDR1 reads SGHVS; CDR2 reads FQNEAQ. The CDR3 has 14 amino acids. CDR3 protein: CASSQQGLNTEAFF. The CDR3 DNA sequence: TGTGCCAGCAGCCAACAGGGTCTGAACACTGAAGCTTTCTTT.

The chain carries TRBV6-1 and TRBJ2-7; D perhaps matches TRBD2 (5 bases). Germline CDR1 MNHNS, CDR2 SASEGT. V was pared by 4 bases and J by 5 bases, with 15 bases between. The CDR3 is 14 amino acids. The CDR3 is CASSARRPRDEQYF. The CDR3 nucleotides are TGTGCCAGCAGTGCGAGACGACCGCGGGACGAGCAGTACTTC.

The chain couples TRBV6-4 to TRBJ1-6; 9 nucleotides match TRBD1. Germline values: CDR1 MRHNA, CDR2 SNTAGT. CDR3 size: 15 residues. Trimming at V came to 4 bases and at J to 7 bases, leaving 5 bases not matched to a gene. The CDR3 DNA reads as TGTGCCAGCAGTGCTGGACAGGGGAGGAATTCACCCCTCCACTTT. Residues: CASSAGQGRNSPLHF.

The chain links TRBV5-1 to TRBJ2-1; D is perhaps TRBD2 (5 bases). The CDR3 is 15 amino acids. Germline CDR1 SGHRS, CDR2 YFSETQ. Trimming cost V 4 bases and J 0 bases, with 11 bases left between them. CDR3 loop: CASSGTGSSYNEQFF. The CDR3 nucleotides are TGCGCCAGCAGCGGAACGGGGAGCTCCTACAATGAGCAGTTCTTC.

In DNA form, the CDR3 reads TGTGCCAGTAAGGGGAGGGGTAGCAATCAGCCCCAGCATTTT. Its translation: CASKGRGSNQPQHF. This rearrangement joins TRBV6-5 to TRBJ1-5, with D perhaps matching TRBD1 (5 bases). This CDR3 is built from 14 residues. Germline V lookup: CDR1 MNHEY, CDR2 SVGAGI. V lost 9 bases and J lost 0, with 12 bases in between.

The V and J genes are TRBV19 and TRBJ2-1; the match to TRBD2 covers 8 bases. V shed 4 bases, J shed 3 bases, and the junction held 5 bases outside the gene matches. CDR3 length: 15 residues. CDR1 LNHDA and CDR2 SQIVND come from the germline V gene (reference sequence). The CDR3 DNA reads as TGTGCCAGTAGTAAGACTAGCGAGAACTACAATGAGCAGTTCTTC. Translation gives CASSKTSENYNEQFF.

This chain connects TRBV6-5 to TRBJ2-6, with a weak D call TRBD2 (6 bases). V shed 5 bases and J shed 4 bases, with 12 bases lying between them. Germline V gives CDR1 MNHEY, CDR2 SVGAGI. This CDR3 has 15 residues. The CDR3 loop reads CASSNTGVGANVLTF. CDR3 sequence (DNA): TGTGCCAGCAGTAACACGGGGGTGGGGGCCAACGTCCTGACTTTC.

This clone occurred once. The CDR3 loop reads CASSVGVMTDTQYF. The CDR3 nucleotides read TGTGCCAGCAGCGTCGGAGTGATGACAGATACGCAGTATTTT. This chain connects TRBV9 to TRBJ2-3; no clear D gene. The CDR3 spans 14 residues. In germline, CDR1 is SGDLS, CDR2 YYNGEE. Trimming took off 2 bases at V and 3 bases at J, with 10 bases between the two ends.

CDR3 amino acids: CASSWVAGGRLTGELFF. CDR3 bases: TGCGCCAGCAGCTGGGTGGCCGGGGGGCGGCTCACCGGGGAGCTGTTTTTT. V is TRBV5-1 and J is TRBJ2-2; TRBD2 might be the D (7 bases). The CDR3 covers 17 residues. In germline, CDR1 is SGHRS, CDR2 YFSETQ. The ends were cut back, 3 bases at V and 4 bases at J, with 19 bases in the middle.

J is TRBJ1-2 and V is TRBV5-5; D might be TRBD1 (5 bases). Germline values: CDR1 SGHKS, CDR2 YYEKEE (reference sequence). V lost 3 bases, J lost 1 base, and 13 bases lay in between. This CDR3 is built from 15 residues. The CDR3 is CASSSLGQGNYGYTF. The CDR3 DNA is TGTGCCAGCAGCTCGCTGGGGCAGGGTAACTATGGCTACACCTTC.

The rearrangement uses TRBV7-7 and TRBJ2-1; possibly TRBD1 for D (5 bases). Trimming removed 5 bases from V and 5 bases from J, with 7 bases in between. The germline V gene encodes CDR1 SSHAT and CDR2 FNYEAQ (reference sequence). CDR3 length: 12 amino acids. CDR3 loop: CASSQGDNEQFF. The CDR3 region has the DNA TGTGCCAGCAGCCAAGGGGACAATGAGCAGTTCTTC.

The gene calls are TRBV19 and TRBJ2-7; 10 nucleotides agree with TRBD1. V dropped 5 bases and J dropped 3; count of bases not matched to a gene: 4. CDR3 length: 14 amino acids. Germline V gene lookup returns CDR1 LNHDA and CDR2 SQIVND (reference sequence). CDR3 bases: TGTGCCAGTAGTCGGGACAGGGGAGACTACGAGCAGTACTTC. Translation gives CASSRDRGDYEQYF.

CDR3 sequence reads: CASSVSLGQGLSYSNQPQHF. The DNA for the CDR3 is TGTGCCAGCAGCGTATCTTTGGGACAGGGGTTGTCGTATAGCAATCAGCCCCAGCATTTT. V usage is TRBV9 and J usage is TRBJ1-5; 10 bases align to TRBD1. This CDR3 has 20 residues. Per germline, CDR1 SGDLS and CDR2 YYNGEE. V trimming: 1 base; J trimming: 0 bases; junction bases outside the gene matches: 13.

V usage is TRBV28 and J usage is TRBJ1-6; 7 bases map to TRBD1. In germline, CDR1 is MDHEN, CDR2 SYDVKM. The CDR3 totals 15 residues. Losses at the gene ends were 1 base for V and 6 bases for J; bases not matched to a gene: 3. The CDR3 reads CASSLYAGGNSPLHF. Here the CDR3 DNA reads TGTGCCAGCAGTTTATACGCAGGGGGTAATTCACCCCTCCACTTT.

The J gene is TRBJ2-1, the V gene TRBV5-1; tentative D call: TRBD2 (5 bases). The CDR3 is made up of 13 amino acids. CDR1 is SGHRS and CDR2 is YFSETQ in the germline V gene. Deletions cut 4 bases from V and 4 bases from J, with 9 bases between. The CDR3 DNA sequence: TGCGCCAGCAGCAACCGGGGATACAATGAGCAGTTCTTC. Its protein product is CASSNRGYNEQFF.

The chain has TRBV5-1 and TRBJ2-7, with 12 bases that match TRBD2. Per the germline V gene, CDR1 is SGHRS and CDR2 is YFSETQ. With 3 bases clipped from V and 7 bases from J, the junction kept 11 bases outside the gene matches. There are 16 residues in the CDR3. The CDR3 nucleotides are TGCGCCAGCAGCTGGGGCCTAGCGGGAGGGGAAAAAGAGCAGTACTTC. It is translated as CASSWGLAGGEKEQYF.

V gene TRBV5-1 combines with J gene TRBJ1-2; 7 bases line up with TRBD1. Germline-derived CDR1 and CDR2 are SGHRS and YFSETQ. V was clipped by 5 bases and J by 2 bases; unmatched bases: 9. The CDR3 runs to 15 residues. DNA for the CDR3: TGCGCCAGCAGGTCGTGGACAGGAGAGAACTATGGCTACACCTTC. This sequence encodes CASRSWTGENYGYTF. The whole variable domain, filled in from reference TRBV5-1 and TRBJ1-2, reads KAGVTQTPRYLIKTRGQQVTLSCSPISGHRSVSWYQQTPGQGLQFLFEYFSETQRNKGNFPGRFSGRQFSNSRSEMNVSTLELGDSALYLCASRSWTGENYGYTFGSGTRLTVV.